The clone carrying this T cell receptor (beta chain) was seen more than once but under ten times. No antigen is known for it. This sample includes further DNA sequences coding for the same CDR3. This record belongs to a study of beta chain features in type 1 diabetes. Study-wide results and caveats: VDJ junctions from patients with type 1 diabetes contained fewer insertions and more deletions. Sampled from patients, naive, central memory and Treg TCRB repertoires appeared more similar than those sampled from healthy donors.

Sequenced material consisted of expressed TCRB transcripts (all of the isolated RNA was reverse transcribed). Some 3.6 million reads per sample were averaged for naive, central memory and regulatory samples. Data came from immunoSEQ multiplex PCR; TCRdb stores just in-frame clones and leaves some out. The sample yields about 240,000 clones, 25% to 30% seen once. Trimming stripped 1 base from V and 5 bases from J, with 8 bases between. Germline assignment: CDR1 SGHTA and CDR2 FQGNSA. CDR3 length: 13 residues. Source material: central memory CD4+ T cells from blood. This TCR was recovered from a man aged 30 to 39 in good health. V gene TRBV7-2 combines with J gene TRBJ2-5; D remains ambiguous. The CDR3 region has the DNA TGTGCCAGCAGCTTAGGGGTCAGGGAGACCCAGTACTTC. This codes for CASSLGVRETQYF.